This T cell receptor (beta chain) was documented in a study of a mutant IDH1 vaccine in newly diagnosed glioma. Study-wide results and caveats: Pseudoprogression appeared independent of alterations in top peripheral clonotypes.

As concerns this clone: Antigen: not known.

The CDR3 has 13 amino acids. The ends were cut back, 5 bases at V and 9 bases at J, with 13 bases in the middle. The germline gives CDR1 MNHEY, CDR2 SMNVEV (reference sequence). Produced via immunoSEQ multiplex PCR; TCRdb's table is partial and in-frame only. In the table there are around 38,000 clones, around 83% of which are singletons. Regarding time point: week 5, during vaccination. Doses of 300 ug of mutant IDH1 20-mer peptide were given with topical imiquimod. The TCR was taken from a man aged 25-45 years with glioma. The sample was PBMCs, taken from a glioma patient whose treatment included an IDH1 peptide vaccine. The gene calls are TRBV27 and TRBJ2-2; D perhaps matches TRBD2 (6 bases). CDR3 sequence reads: CASSLWGGRELFF. Here the CDR3 DNA reads TGTGCCAGCAGTCTCTGGGGAGGCCGGGAGCTGTTTTTT.